A selection of T cell receptor beta chains follows, all from one sample in a study of CD4 T cells in relation to SARS-CoV-2 and coronaviruses. Clones were sequenced by immunoSEQ multiplex PCR, and TCRdb holds only the in-frame ones, with some missing. The sample lists about 64,000 clones; about 95% were seen once. The sample comprised naive CD4+ T cells from PBMCs. The receptors originated from a human donor in good health. CDR3s include the opening cysteine and the closing phenylalanine or tryptophan. Fields, in order: V gene, J gene, clone size, D gene, CDR3 protein, CDR3 DNA. A D gene is named only where the DNA matches it firmly. Rows give clone size only sometimes, using once, few, many, or a class for an expanded clone.

TRBV4-1,TRBJ2-2,NA,TRBD2,CASSHGPGLAATGELFF,TGCGCCAGCAGCCATGGACCGGGACTAGCGGCCACCGGGGAGCTGTTTTTT
TRBV7-9,TRBJ2-5,NA,NA,CASSLLGGAETQYF,TGTGCCAGCAGCTTACTCGGGGGTGCGGAGACCCAGTACTTC
TRBV4-1,TRBJ2-7,NA,TRBD1,CASSQAPSAQGEQYF,TGCGCCAGCAGCCAAGCCCCGTCGGCACAGGGGGAGCAGTACTTC
TRBV25-1,TRBJ2-5,NA,NA,CASTEGGRGPREETQYF,TGTGCCAGCACCGAGGGGGGCAGGGGTCCCCGAGAAGAGACCCAGTACTTC
TRBV19,TRBJ2-5,NA,TRBD2,CASSPSGLEETQYF,TGTGCCAGTAGTCCTAGCGGCCTCGAAGAGACCCAGTACTTC
TRBV28,TRBJ1-1,NA,NA,CASSLGQQNTEAFF,TGTGCCAGCAGTTTGGGGCAGCAGAACACTGAAGCTTTCTTT
TRBV6-5,TRBJ2-1,NA,TRBD2,CASSYSRTSGRNEQFF,TGTGCCAGCAGTTACTCGCGGACTAGCGGGAGGAATGAGCAGTTCTTC
TRBV7-3,TRBJ2-1,NA,NA,CASSFLGSNDNEQFF,TGTGCCAGCAGCTTTTTGGGGAGCAACGACAATGAGCAGTTCTTC
TRBV30,TRBJ2-2,NA,TRBD1,CAWSRQGVGELFF,TGTGCCTGGAGTAGGCAGGGGGTTGGGGAGCTGTTTTTT
TRBV18,TRBJ1-5,NA,TRBD1,CASSRTGNSNQPQHF,TGTGCCAGCTCGCGGACAGGAAATAGCAATCAGCCCCAGCATTTT
TRBV6-1,TRBJ2-6,NA,NA,CASSELAWGSGANVLTF,TGTGCCAGCAGTGAACTCGCATGGGGTTCTGGGGCCAACGTCCTGACTTTC
TRBV2,TRBJ1-6,NA,NA,CASREGNNSPLHF,TGTGCCAGCAGAGAGGGAAATAATTCACCCCTCCACTTT
TRBV19,TRBJ1-1,NA,NA,CASSPGRMNTEAFF,TGTGCCAGTAGTCCCGGACGGATGAACACTGAAGCTTTCTTT
TRBV28,TRBJ1-5,NA,TRBD1,CASRTGGSNQPQHF,TGTGCCAGCCGGACAGGAGGTAGCAATCAGCCCCAGCATTTT
TRBV5-1,TRBJ1-4,NA,TRBD1,CASSLAAQGDEKLFF,TGCGCCAGCAGCTTGGCCGCTCAGGGGGATGAAAAACTGTTTTTT
TRBV30,TRBJ1-4,once,NA,CAWSLRTVATNEKLFF,TGTGCCTGGAGTCTTCGGACAGTTGCAACTAATGAAAAACTGTTTTTT
TRBV28,TRBJ2-1,NA,TRBD2,CATGRSTSGRGGNEQFF,TGTGCCACCGGACGATCGACTAGCGGGAGGGGGGGCAATGAGCAGTTCTTC
TRBV7-8,TRBJ2-1,NA,TRBD2,CASSITGTRTFNEQFF,TGTGCCAGCAGCATAACCGGGACTAGGACGTTCAATGAGCAGTTCTTC
TRBV28,TRBJ2-7,once,NA,CASSLAGAEGYYEQYF,TGTGCCAGCAGTTTAGCGGGGGCAGAGGGGTACTACGAGCAGTACTTC
TRBV6-5,TRBJ2-7,NA,TRBD2,CASRSSGTYEQYF,TGTGCCAGCAGGTCTAGCGGGACCTACGAGCAGTACTTC
TRBV6-2/TRBV6-3,TRBJ2-7,NA,NA,CASSYPEYEQYF,TGTGCCAGCAGTTACCCAGAGTACGAGCAGTACTTC
TRBV5-6,TRBJ1-1,NA,NA,CASSPPRWDTEAFF,TGTGCCAGCAGCCCCCCACGGTGGGACACTGAAGCTTTCTTT
TRBV6-2/TRBV6-3,TRBJ2-3,NA,NA,CASSYSGRLLRADTQYF,TGTGCCAGCAGTTACTCGGGACGCCTTTTGAGGGCAGATACGCAGTATTTT
TRBV4-1,TRBJ2-7,NA,NA,CASSRIGALPPYEQYF,TGCGCCAGCAGCCGGATCGGCGCCCTGCCCCCCTACGAGCAGTACTTC
TRBV5-1,TRBJ2-6,NA,NA,CASSYRAVAGANVLTF,TGCGCCAGCAGTTATCGGGCGGTCGCTGGGGCCAACGTCCTGACTTTC
TRBV2,TRBJ2-1,NA,NA,CASSEGGIEQFF,TGTGCCAGCAGTGAAGGGGGAATTGAGCAGTTCTTC
TRBV28,TRBJ1-5,NA,NA,CASSFASNQPQHF,TGTGCCAGCAGTTTCGCTAGCAATCAGCCCCAGCATTTT
TRBV5-1,TRBJ2-1,NA,NA,CASSPPTDGRSYNEQFF,TGCGCCAGCAGCCCCCCCACCGACGGCCGCTCCTACAATGAGCAGTTCTTC
TRBV6-1,TRBJ2-1,NA,NA,CASSDSLGSSYNEQFF,TGTGCCAGCAGTGACAGTCTGGGTAGCTCCTACAATGAGCAGTTCTTC
TRBV25-1,TRBJ2-3,NA,NA,CASSESPALGIADTQYF,TGTGCCAGCAGTGAATCTCCAGCCCTTGGTATCGCAGATACGCAGTATTTT
TRBV5-6,TRBJ1-2,NA,NA,CASSLAGNNYGYTF,TGTGCCAGCAGCTTGGCTGGGAATAACTATGGCTACACCTTC
TRBV5-1,TRBJ2-7,once,NA,CASSSHQGSGYEQYF,TGCGCCAGCAGCTCGCATCAGGGGTCGGGCTACGAGCAGTACTTC
TRBV4-1,TRBJ2-2,NA,TRBD1,CASSQDQGAGELFF,TGCGCCAGCAGCCAAGATCAGGGGGCGGGGGAGCTGTTTTTT
TRBV24-1,TRBJ1-1,NA,TRBD1,CATSKTGPNTEAFF,TGTGCCACCAGTAAGACAGGGCCGAACACTGAAGCTTTCTTT
TRBV28,TRBJ1-4,NA,TRBD1,CASSYQGAGEKLFF,TGTGCCAGCAGCTACCAGGGGGCGGGGGAAAAACTGTTTTTT
TRBV9,TRBJ2-1,NA,NA,CASSGSGGFSYNEQFF,TGTGCCAGCAGCGGCAGCGGCGGGTTCTCCTACAATGAGCAGTTCTTC
TRBV15,TRBJ2-4,NA,TRBD2,CATSRVDSGQAKNIQYF,TGTGCCACCAGCAGAGTCGATAGCGGGCAAGCCAAAAACATTCAGTACTTC
TRBV29-1,TRBJ2-5,NA,NA,CSVEYQYTQYF,TGCAGCGTTGAATATCAGTATACCCAGTACTTC
TRBV5-1,TRBJ1-1,NA,NA,CASSWQTGNTEAFF,TGCGCCAGCAGCTGGCAAACGGGAAACACTGAAGCTTTCTTT
TRBV6-5,TRBJ1-5,NA,NA,CASSYSRVEPQHF,TGTGCCAGCAGTTACTCGAGGGTAGAGCCCCAGCATTTT
TRBV11-2,TRBJ2-3,NA,TRBD1,CASSGRDRVFADTQYF,TGTGCCAGCAGCGGCCGGGACAGGGTTTTTGCAGATACGCAGTATTTT
TRBV5-1,TRBJ2-5,once,NA,CASSRGTPQETQYF,TGCGCCAGCAGTCGAGGGACACCCCAAGAGACCCAGTACTTC
TRBV19,TRBJ2-7,NA,NA,CASSFGSSYEQYF,TGTGCCAGTAGTTTCGGGAGCTCCTACGAGCAGTACTTC
TRBV27,TRBJ1-6,NA,NA,CASSLWGKVYNSPLHF,TGTGCCAGCAGTTTATGGGGAAAGGTTTATAATTCACCCCTCCATTTT
TRBV5-1,TRBJ2-5,NA,TRBD2,CASSQHPAGGRGETQYF,TGCGCCAGCAGCCAACACCCTGCGGGAGGTAGGGGGGAGACCCAGTACTTC
TRBV7-2,TRBJ2-7,NA,NA,CASSSRGFSYEQYF,TGTGCCAGCAGCTCCAGGGGTTTCTCCTACGAGCAGTACTTC
TRBV6-5,TRBJ1-3,NA,NA,CASRGSGNTIYF,TGTGCCAGCAGGGGTTCTGGAAACACCATATATTTT
TRBV7-6,TRBJ2-2,NA,TRBD1,CASSFSPLWGQANTGELFF,TGTGCCAGCAGCTTTTCCCCTCTTTGGGGACAGGCGAACACCGGGGAGCTGTTTTTT
TRBV5-5,TRBJ2-3,NA,NA,CASSTAWGGAAPTDTQYF,TGTGCCAGCAGCACCGCCTGGGGGGGGGCCGCCCCTACAGATACGCAGTATTTT
TRBV6-5,TRBJ2-3,NA,NA,CASSYSGTSTDTQYF,TGTGCCAGCAGTTACTCCGGGACTAGCACAGATACGCAGTATTTT
TRBV7-9,TRBJ2-1,NA,TRBD1,CASSLGQGAKEQFF,TGTGCCAGCAGTCTGGGACAGGGGGCAAAAGAGCAGTTCTTC
TRBV5-8,TRBJ2-2,NA,NA,CASSLYRSTGELFF,TGTGCCAGCAGCTTGTACAGATCCACCGGGGAGCTGTTTTTT
TRBV5-5,TRBJ2-1,NA,TRBD1,CASSSRPGQDRYNEQFF,TGTGCCAGCAGCTCCCGACCCGGACAGGACCGTTACAATGAGCAGTTCTTC